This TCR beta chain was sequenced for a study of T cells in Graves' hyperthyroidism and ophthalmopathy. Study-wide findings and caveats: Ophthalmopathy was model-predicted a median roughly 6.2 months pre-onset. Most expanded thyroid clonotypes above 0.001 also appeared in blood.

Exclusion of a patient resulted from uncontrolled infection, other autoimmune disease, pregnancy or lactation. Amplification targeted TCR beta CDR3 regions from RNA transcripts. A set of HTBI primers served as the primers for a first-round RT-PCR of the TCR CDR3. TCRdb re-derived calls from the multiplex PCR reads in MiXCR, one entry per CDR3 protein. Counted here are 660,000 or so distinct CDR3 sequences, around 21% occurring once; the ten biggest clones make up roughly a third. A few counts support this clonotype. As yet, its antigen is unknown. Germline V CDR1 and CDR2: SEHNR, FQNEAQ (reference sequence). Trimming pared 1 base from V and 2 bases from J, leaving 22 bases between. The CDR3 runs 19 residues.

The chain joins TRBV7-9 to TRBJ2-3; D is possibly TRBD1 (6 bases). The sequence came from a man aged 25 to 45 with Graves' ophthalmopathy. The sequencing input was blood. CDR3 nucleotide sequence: TGTGCCAGCAGCTTAGTAGAAGTACAGGGCGGCTTTATCACAGATACGCAGTATTTT. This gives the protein CASSLVEVQGGFITDTQYF.